The subject of this entry is one T cell receptor beta chain. Its target is not known. V was shortened by 2 bases and J by 8 bases, with 13 bases between the two germline ends. The germline V gene has CDR1 SEHNR and CDR2 FQNEAQ (reference sequence). This CDR3 has 14 amino acids. The record originates from a study of shared clonotypes between healthy human individuals. Study-level results: Larger richness was generally estimated for naive than memory subsets. The sampled material consisted only of blood, and tissue repertoires are likely to differ.

CD45RO-negative CD8 cells positively selected for CCR7 made up the naive population, which excluded terminally differentiated effector memory CD45RA+ cells. Data came from immunoSEQ multiplex PCR; TCRdb stores just in-frame clones and leaves some out. The data contain more than 500,000 clones, 85% to 95% of them singletons. The genes are TRBV7-9 and TRBJ2-1, with D perhaps matching TRBD2 (5 bases). The sequence derives from a woman in her thirties in good health. Sample: naive CD8+ T cells sorted from blood. This CDR3 reads CASSLSGHRDEQFF. For the CDR3, the DNA is TGTGCCAGCAGCTTAAGCGGCCACCGCGATGAGCAGTTCTTC.